This T cell receptor beta chain comes out of a study of identical twins. V dropped 6 bases and J dropped 6; count of bases not matched to a gene: 10. This CDR3 region has 16 residues. Germline values: CDR1 MNHEY, CDR2 SVGEGT. TCRdb reprocessed the 5' RACE reads with MiXCR, giving one entry per CDR3 protein. The table includes 430,000 or so distinct CDR3 sequences, approximately 25% detected once. This clonotype occurred a few times. Separately, the same data were catalogued under a study of T cells expressing NK-cell markers.

This clonotype originated in a woman under 30 in good health. The rearrangement links TRBV6-2 or TRBV6-3 to TRBJ2-1; 11 bases are a match to TRBD2. The sequencing sample was made of CD4+ T cells sorted from blood. DNA for the CDR3: TGTGCCAGCAGCCCACGGGGGACTAGCGGCCGCAATGAGCAGTTCTTC. Its translation is CASSPRGTSGRNEQFF.